Listed below are T cell receptor beta chains from one sample, sequenced in a study of OX40 agonist ivuxolimab in advanced cancers. The protocol was immunoSEQ multiplex PCR, while the TCRdb copy is restricted to in-frame clones and leaves out a portion. The repertoire holds about 17,000 clones, with about 88% as singletons. The input for sequencing was CD4+ or CD8+ T cells sorted from blood, taken in a trial of the OX40 agonist ivuxolimab. The source is an adult with an advanced solid tumor such as melanoma, head and neck, liver or kidney cancer. CDR3s include the opening cysteine and the closing phenylalanine or tryptophan. Fields, in order: D gene, V gene, clone size, J gene, CDR3 DNA, CDR3 protein. A D gene is named only where the DNA matches it firmly. Expanded clones get a size class; other rows say once, few or many, or leave the size out.

-,TRBV30,-,TRBJ1-3,TGTGCCTGGAGTGAGCGCGGTCACTCTGGAAACACCATATATTTT,CAWSERGHSGNTIYF
-,TRBV23-1,-,TRBJ1-2,TGCGCCAGCAGTCAATTACGGCGTTGTTATGGCTACACCTTC,CASSQLRRCYGYTF
-,TRBV5-4,-,TRBJ1-5,TGTGCCAGCAGCTTGGAGGGGCCGAATCAGCCCCAGCATTTT,CASSLEGPNQPQHF
-,TRBV4-1,-,TRBJ2-3,TGCGCCAGCAGCCAACCCCTACTAGCAGATACGCAGTATTTT,CASSQPLLADTQYF
-,TRBV4-3,few,TRBJ1-3,TGCGCCAGCAGCCAAGTATCCTCAGGACGAAACACCATATATTTT,CASSQVSSGRNTIYF
TRBD1,TRBV19,-,TRBJ2-1,TGTGCCAGTAGTTATCGGACAGGGCAATACAATGAGCAGTTCTTC,CASSYRTGQYNEQFF
-,TRBV5-1,-,TRBJ2-7,TGCGCCAGCAGCATTTCCGGGACTCTCGAGCAGTACTTC,CASSISGTLEQYF
TRBD1,TRBV5-6,once,TRBJ2-7,TGTGCCAGCAGCTTGGAGCCCGGACAGGCTAAGTCCTACGAGCAGTACTTC,CASSLEPGQAKSYEQYF
TRBD1,TRBV7-9,once,TRBJ1-2,TGTGCCAGCAGCTTACCCCTGGGACAGACTAATGGCTACACCTTC,CASSLPLGQTNGYTF
-,TRBV5-1,-,TRBJ2-7,TGCGCCAGCAGCGTGGATCCGGGGCGTCTCTCCTACGAGCAGTACTTC,CASSVDPGRLSYEQYF
-,TRBV5-6,-,TRBJ1-6,TGTGCCAGCAGAGAGGGAAATTCACCCCTCCACTTT,CASREGNSPLHF
-,TRBV13,-,TRBJ2-1,TGTGCCAGCAGCTTCCCCTTCGGAGCCCTGGGTTACAATGAGCAGTTCTTC,CASSFPFGALGYNEQFF
-,TRBV6-5,-,TRBJ1-5,TGTGCCAGCAGGAAAACAGGGCGCAATCAGCCCCAGCATTTT,CASRKTGRNQPQHF
-,TRBV6-6,-,TRBJ2-7,TGTGCCAGCAGTTACGGCAAAGGGATCTCCTACGAGCAGTACTTC,CASSYGKGISYEQYF
TRBD1,TRBV4-1,-,TRBJ1-2,TGCGCCAGCAGCCATGCTCGCGAGACAGGGAACGTTTACTATGGCTACACCTTC,CASSHARETGNVYYGYTF
-,TRBV4-1,-,TRBJ2-1,TGCGCCAGCAGCCCCGGGGAGGTGCCTTACAATGAGCAGTTCTTC,CASSPGEVPYNEQFF